A selection of T cell receptor beta chains follows, all from one sample in a study of PD-L1 blockade in urothelial cancer. Generated by immunoSEQ multiplex PCR, the TCRdb table keeps only in-frame clones and is missing some. The sample yields 30,000 to 40,000 clones, roughly four fifths seen once. The specimen comprised PBMCs, sampled around atezolizumab (anti-PD-L1) treatment. The receptors here all came from a man in his 60s with urothelial cancer. CDR3s include the opening cysteine and the closing phenylalanine or tryptophan. Each record gives: D gene, CDR3 length, clone size, J gene, V gene, CDR3 protein, CDR3 DNA. D genes are given only for firm matches. Expanded clones get a size class; other rows say once, few or many, or leave the size out.

d_gene: .
len: 12
abundance: .
j_gene: TRBJ1-4
v_gene: TRBV2
CDR3aa: CASRTGNEKLFF
CDR3nt: TGTGCCAGCAGAACAGGGAACGAAAAACTGTTTTTT

d_gene: TRBD2
len: 16
abundance: few
j_gene: TRBJ2-5
v_gene: TRBV28
CDR3aa: CASNPLSGLAVETQYF
CDR3nt: TGTGCCAGCAACCCACTTTCCGGACTAGCCGTAGAGACCCAGTACTTC

d_gene: TRBD1
len: 17
abundance: .
j_gene: TRBJ2-3
v_gene: TRBV7-9
CDR3aa: CASSLGYRGPSTDTQYF
CDR3nt: TGTGCCAGCAGCTTAGGATATAGGGGGCCTAGCACAGATACGCAGTATTTT

d_gene: TRBD1
len: 15
abundance: .
j_gene: TRBJ2-7
v_gene: TRBV7-6
CDR3aa: CASSPRQGIFHEQYF
CDR3nt: TGTGCCAGCAGCCCCAGACAGGGTATCTTCCACGAGCAGTACTTC

d_gene: .
len: 15
abundance: .
j_gene: TRBJ1-2
v_gene: TRBV18
CDR3aa: CASSLSGGENYGYTF
CDR3nt: TGTGCCAGCTCACTCTCCGGGGGTGAAAACTATGGCTACACCTTC

d_gene: .
len: 14
abundance: .
j_gene: TRBJ2-7
v_gene: TRBV13
CDR3aa: CASSATKGVYEQYF
CDR3nt: TGTGCCAGCAGCGCAACCAAGGGGGTTTACGAGCAGTACTTC

d_gene: .
len: 15
abundance: .
j_gene: TRBJ1-4
v_gene: TRBV6-4
CDR3aa: CASSACPGLCEKLFF
CDR3nt: TGTGCCAGCAGCGCTTGCCCGGGACTTTGTGAAAAACTGTTTTTT

d_gene: .
len: 14
abundance: .
j_gene: TRBJ2-1
v_gene: TRBV28
CDR3aa: CASIGGFPYNEQFF
CDR3nt: TGTGCCAGCATTGGGGGGTTCCCCTACAATGAGCAGTTCTTC

d_gene: TRBD1
len: 16
abundance: .
j_gene: TRBJ1-2
v_gene: TRBV5-1
CDR3aa: CASRSGTGGFGYGYTF
CDR3nt: TGCGCCAGCCGTTCCGGGACAGGGGGCTTTGGCTATGGCTACACCTTC

d_gene: .
len: 13
abundance: few
j_gene: TRBJ1-5
v_gene: TRBV7-2
CDR3aa: CASSPPGGQPQHF
CDR3nt: TGTGCCAGCAGCCCCCCTGGAGGTCAGCCCCAGCATTTT

d_gene: .
len: 13
abundance: .
j_gene: TRBJ1-1
v_gene: TRBV15
CDR3aa: CATSREGGYEAFF
CDR3nt: TGTGCCACCAGCAGAGAGGGAGGCTATGAAGCTTTCTTT

d_gene: .
len: 14
abundance: .
j_gene: TRBJ2-5
v_gene: TRBV28
CDR3aa: CASSWASRQETQYF
CDR3nt: TGTGCCAGCAGTTGGGCAAGCAGACAAGAGACCCAGTACTTC

d_gene: .
len: 13
abundance: few
j_gene: TRBJ1-5
v_gene: TRBV19
CDR3aa: CASSYARGQPQHF
CDR3nt: TGTGCCAGTAGTTATGCCCGGGGTCAGCCCCAGCATTTT

d_gene: TRBD2
len: 13
abundance: .
j_gene: TRBJ2-7
v_gene: TRBV28
CDR3aa: CASSSGVGYEQYF
CDR3nt: TGTGCTAGCTCTAGCGGGGTAGGCTACGAGCAGTACTTC

d_gene: TRBD1
len: 14
abundance: .
j_gene: TRBJ1-2
v_gene: TRBV19
CDR3aa: CASTRTGEDYGYTF
CDR3nt: TGTGCCAGTACCCGGACAGGAGAGGATTATGGCTACACCTTC

d_gene: TRBD2
len: 14
abundance: few
j_gene: TRBJ2-7
v_gene: TRBV30
CDR3aa: CAIQRLAGGGGQYF
CDR3nt: TGTGCGATTCAGAGGCTAGCGGGGGGCGGGGGGCAGTACTTC

d_gene: TRBD2
len: 15
abundance: .
j_gene: TRBJ2-5
v_gene: TRBV5-6
CDR3aa: CASSDGLAGSRTQYF
CDR3nt: TGTGCCAGTAGCGACGGACTAGCGGGGTCGAGGACCCAGTACTTC

d_gene: TRBD2
len: 13
abundance: .
j_gene: TRBJ2-1
v_gene: TRBV19
CDR3aa: CASSMRGGPKQFF
CDR3nt: TGTGCCAGTAGTATGCGCGGGGGGCCAAAGCAGTTCTTC

d_gene: .
len: 14
abundance: .
j_gene: TRBJ1-6
v_gene: TRBV10-3
CDR3aa: CAISENRYNSPLHF
CDR3nt: TGTGCCATCAGTGAGAACAGGTATAATTCACCCCTCCACTTT

d_gene: .
len: 13
abundance: .
j_gene: TRBJ2-2
v_gene: TRBV7-3
CDR3aa: CASSLNERGELFF
CDR3nt: TGTGCCAGCAGCTTAAATGAGCGGGGGGAGCTGTTTTTT

d_gene: .
len: 17
abundance: .
j_gene: TRBJ2-1
v_gene: TRBV9
CDR3aa: CASSVDVEGWSYNEQFF
CDR3nt: TGTGCCAGCAGCGTAGATGTTGAGGGATGGTCCTACAATGAGCAGTTCTTC

d_gene: TRBD1
len: 14
abundance: .
j_gene: TRBJ2-7
v_gene: TRBV30
CDR3aa: CAWTGTGTPYEQYF
CDR3nt: TGTGCCTGGACCGGGACAGGGACACCCTACGAGCAGTACTTC

d_gene: TRBD1
len: 13
abundance: once
j_gene: TRBJ1-1
v_gene: TRBV7-9
CDR3aa: CASSSQGITEAFF
CDR3nt: TGTGCCAGCAGTTCACAGGGGATCACTGAAGCTTTCTTT

d_gene: .
len: 15
abundance: .
j_gene: TRBJ2-5
v_gene: TRBV2
CDR3aa: CASSEWQAYQETQYF
CDR3nt: TGTGCCAGCAGTGAATGGCAGGCGTACCAAGAGACCCAGTACTTC

d_gene: .
len: 17
abundance: .
j_gene: TRBJ1-2
v_gene: TRBV11-2
CDR3aa: CASSLEFEGSAAYGYTF
CDR3nt: TGTGCCAGCAGCTTAGAATTCGAGGGTAGTGCTGCCTATGGCTACACCTTC

d_gene: .
len: 13
abundance: few
j_gene: TRBJ1-4
v_gene: TRBV30
CDR3aa: CAWRGAFREKLFF
CDR3nt: TGTGCCTGGCGTGGGGCATTTAGGGAAAAACTGTTTTTT

d_gene: TRBD1
len: 14
abundance: once
j_gene: TRBJ1-2
v_gene: TRBV2
CDR3aa: CASVPGTGGLGYTF
CDR3nt: TGTGCCAGCGTTCCCGGCACAGGGGGGTTAGGCTACACCTTC

d_gene: .
len: 12
abundance: few
j_gene: TRBJ1-2
v_gene: TRBV30
CDR3aa: CAWEEGIYGYTF
CDR3nt: TGTGCCTGGGAGGAGGGGATATATGGCTACACCTTC

d_gene: .
len: 14
abundance: .
j_gene: TRBJ1-1
v_gene: TRBV5-4
CDR3aa: CASSSTWIGTEAFF
CDR3nt: TGTGCCAGCAGCTCGACTTGGATAGGCACTGAAGCTTTCTTT

d_gene: TRBD1
len: 15
abundance: .
j_gene: TRBJ1-1
v_gene: TRBV7-2
CDR3aa: CASSLGTGGFTEAFF
CDR3nt: TGTGCCAGCAGCTTAGGGACAGGGGGTTTCACTGAAGCTTTCTTT

d_gene: .
len: 14
abundance: once
j_gene: TRBJ2-3
v_gene: TRBV9
CDR3aa: CASSPRLGVDTQYF
CDR3nt: TGTGCCAGCAGCCCGAGACTAGGGGTTGATACGCAGTATTTT

d_gene: .
len: 13
abundance: .
j_gene: TRBJ1-1
v_gene: TRBV10-3
CDR3aa: CAISEGGNTEAFF
CDR3nt: TGTGCCATCAGTGAGGGCGGGAACACTGAAGCTTTCTTT

d_gene: TRBD2
len: 15
abundance: .
j_gene: TRBJ2-3
v_gene: TRBV6-6
CDR3aa: CASSRLAGETDTQYF
CDR3nt: TGTGCCAGCAGTCGACTAGCGGGGGAGACAGATACGCAGTATTTT